Below, one T cell receptor (beta chain) is given with its context. The antigen remains unidentified. Trimming cost V 3 bases and J 6 bases; bases outside gene matches: 8. Germline V lookup: CDR1 SGDLS, CDR2 YYNGEE. This CDR3 contains 17 residues. Mixed chimerism was transient after nonmyeloablative marrow transplants from related graft donors. These data come from a study of Tregs in tolerant kidney transplant recipients. Study-level results: Validation in larger populations is needed because few patients were studied. Donor-specific Treg expansion exceeded global Treg expansion in tolerant patients, suggesting antigen drive. Nucleotide sequences could not be compared across some patients' samples due to primer changes. This study did not directly address biological reproducibility.

Sequenced by immunoSEQ multiplex PCR; TCRdb stores in-frame clones only, minus some. Of tens of thousands of clones listed, roughly nine tenths are singletons. The sample in question was CD4+ T cells from blood (PBMCs), obtained 24 months after the transplant. This receptor was obtained from a human patient who received a combined kidney and bone marrow transplant. The graft donor may be the source of some T cells. The chain couples TRBV9 to TRBJ2-2; 13 nucleotides line up with TRBD2. CDR3 bases: TGTGCCAGCAGCGACCGGACTAGCGGGGGCTGGGCCGGGGAGCTGTTTTTT. Its translation is CASSDRTSGGWAGELFF.